Listed here are 17 T cell receptor beta chains from one sample, sequenced in a study of cytomegalovirus exposure and HLA in healthy donors. The PCR contained 60 Vbeta and 13 Jbeta primers. Profiling relied on immunoSEQ multiplex PCR, and the TCRdb table lists in-frame clones only, not all of them. The sample lists 85,000 to 130,000 clones, around 80% occurring once. The sample consisted of PBMCs. The receptor source for this set is a woman aged 40 to 49 in good health and CMV-seronegative.

The V and J genes are TRBV7-9 and TRBJ1-1; D not certain. Germline V gives CDR1 SEHNR, CDR2 FQNEAQ (reference sequence). The ends were cut back, 10 bases at V and 1 base at J, with 16 bases in the middle. The CDR3 spans 14 residues. As DNA, the CDR3 is TGTGCCACCACTTCGGAGGGTTGGAACACTGAAGCTTTCTTT. Translation gives CATTSEGWNTEAFF.

V gene TRBV5-4 combines with J gene TRBJ2-1; the match to TRBD1 covers 8 bases. Germline V lookup: CDR1 SGHNT, CDR2 YYREEE (reference sequence). V trimming: 4 bases; J trimming: 10 bases; junction bases outside the gene matches: 4. This CDR3 has 12 residues. CDR3: CASSPGTGEQFF. As DNA, the CDR3 is TGTGCCAGCAGCCCAGGGACAGGCGAGCAGTTCTTC. The complete variable domain, with remaining parts taken from reference TRBV5-4 and TRBJ2-1, reads ETGVTQSPTHLIKTRGQQVTLRCSSQSGHNTVSWYQQALGQGPQFIFQYYREEENGRGNFPPRFSGLQFPNYSSELNVNALELDDSALYLCASSPGTGEQFFGPGTRLTVL.

This clone was seen more than once but under ten times. The chain employs TRBV5-4 and TRBJ2-3; maybe TRBD2 (5 bases). Germline V gene sequence: CDR1 SGHNT, CDR2 YYREEE (reference sequence). The CDR3 contains 15 residues. Trimming removed 0 bases from V and 3 bases from J, with 11 bases in between. CDR3 region: CASSLDRDRTDTQYF. The CDR3 DNA reads TGTGCCAGCAGCTTGGATCGGGATCGAACAGATACGCAGTATTTT.

As concerns this clone: Within the sample, other DNA sequences also encode this same CDR3. The chain joins TRBV28 to TRBJ1-3, with 8 positions matching TRBD1. This CDR3 comprises 16 residues. V shed 4 bases, J shed 2 bases, and the junction held 7 bases outside the gene matches. Germline CDR1 reads MDHEN; CDR2 reads SYDVKM. CDR3 coding DNA: TGTGCCAGCAGTTCCCTGGACAGGGAACCTGGAAACACCATATATTTT. This codes for CASSSLDREPGNTIYF.

V and J are TRBV30 and TRBJ1-1; D may be TRBD1 (6 bases). CDR1 is GTSNPN, CDR2 SVGIG, per germline (reference sequence). Trimming removed 2 bases at V and 4 bases at J, with 20 bases between. CDR3 size: 16 residues. The CDR3: CAWSQALQGRTTEAFF. CDR3 DNA: TGTGCCTGGAGTCAGGCCCTACAGGGAAGAACCACTGAAGCTTTCTTT. Using reference TRBV30 and TRBJ1-1 for the parts outside the CDR3, the full variable domain is SQTIHQWPATLVQPVGSPLSLECTVEGTSNPNLYWYRQAAGRGLQLLFYSVGIGQISSEVPQNLSASRPQDRQFILSSKKLLLSDSGFYLCAWSQALQGRTTEAFFGQGTRLTVV.

The chain couples TRBV18 to TRBJ2-5; TRBD1 matches 8 bases. In germline, CDR1 is KGHSH, CDR2 LQKENI. The CDR3 is 16 amino acids. After removal of 3 bases from V and 3 bases from J, the junction contained 9 bases not matched to a gene. As DNA, the CDR3 is TGTGCCAGCTCACCGGGGCAGGGGGCTGGGGAAGAGACCCAGTACTTC. Its protein product is CASSPGQGAGEETQYF.

The V and J genes are TRBV4-1 and TRBJ1-5, with D perhaps TRBD1 (6 bases). The CDR3 length is 15 residues. With 1 base removed from V and 3 bases from J, the gap between germline ends came to 10 bases. In germline, CDR1 is MGHRA, CDR2 YSYEKL. For the CDR3, the DNA is TGCGCCAGCAGCCAAGCGAGGGGGAACAATCAGCCCCAGCATTTT. Amino acid sequence: CASSQARGNNQPQHF.

V usage is TRBV27 and J usage is TRBJ2-2; D is unresolved. Germline V gives CDR1 MNHEY, CDR2 SMNVEV (reference sequence). The CDR3 consists of 11 residues. The V end lost 7 bases, the J end lost 4 bases, and 4 bases lay between the germline ends. As DNA, the CDR3 is TGTGCCAGCACTACCACCGGGGAGCTGTTTTTT. This sequence encodes CASTTTGELFF.

The J gene is TRBJ1-2, the V gene TRBV7-9; 8 bases line up with TRBD1. CDR3 length: 13 amino acids. V lost 4 bases to trimming and J lost 6 bases; unmatched junction nucleotides: 4. Looked up from germline, CDR1 is SEHNR and CDR2 is FQNEAQ (reference sequence). CDR3 nucleotides: TGTGCCAGCAGCTCTGGACAGGGTCATGGCTACACCTTC. Translating it yields CASSSGQGHGYTF.

This rearrangement joins TRBV20-1 to TRBJ1-5; D possibly corresponds to TRBD1 (5 bases). V shed 6 bases and J shed 6 bases, with 9 bases lying between them. The CDR3 extends over 11 amino acids. The V gene's germline CDR1 is DFQATT and CDR2 SNEGSKA (reference sequence). The CDR3 nucleotides read TGCAGTGCCACCGGGGGTCAGCCCCAGCATTTT. This sequence encodes CSATGGQPQHF.

J is TRBJ2-1 and V is TRBV20-1, with D maybe TRBD2 (5 bases). Germline values: CDR1 DFQATT, CDR2 SNEGSKA (reference sequence). The CDR3 is made up of 10 amino acids. Trimming took 8 bases from V and 9 from J, leaving 11 bases between them. The CDR3 reads CSPSEGEQFF. DNA for the CDR3: TGCAGTCCCAGCGAGGGTGAGCAGTTCTTC.

The chain carries TRBV15 and TRBJ2-1; D is ambiguous. The V end was cut by 0 bases, the J end by 7 bases, with 16 bases between. The CDR3 contains 16 residues. Germline V gene sequence: CDR1 LNHNV, CDR2 YYDKDF (reference sequence). DNA of the CDR3: TGTGCCACCAGCAGAGAGGCAGGCAGGTCCCGGAATGAGCAGTTCTTC. It encodes CATSREAGRSRNEQFF.

For this clone: An end of the junction does not agree with germline; a read error may underlie this. The chain links TRBV19 to TRBJ1-6; D uncertain. Per germline, CDR1 LNHDA and CDR2 SQIVND (reference sequence). The CDR3 runs to 8 residues. DNA of the CDR3: TGTGCCAGTAGTCCCAACGCGTTT. Residues: CASSPNAF.

This clone was picked up one time. This chain uses TRBV9 with TRBJ1-2; no clear D. V lost 0 bases to trimming and J lost 6 bases, with 12 bases between them. The germline gives CDR1 SGDLS, CDR2 YYNGEE. The CDR3 totals 14 residues. The CDR3 DNA follows: TGTGCCAGCAGCGTAGCTGGAGAGGTCCATGGCTACACCTTC. It encodes CASSVAGEVHGYTF. The variable domain in full, completed from reference TRBV9 and TRBJ1-2, reads DSGVTQTPKHLITATGQRVTLRCSPRSGDLSVYWYQQSLDQGLQFLIQYYNGEERAKGNILERFSAQQFPDLHSELNLSSLELGDSALYFCASSVAGEVHGYTFGSGTRLTVV.

This chain uses TRBV7-2 with TRBJ2-7; perhaps TRBD2 as D (6 bases). Germline-derived CDR1 and CDR2 are SGHTA and FQGNSA. The CDR3 has 11 amino acids. Trimming pared 3 bases from V and 10 bases from J, leaving 10 bases between. The CDR3 loop is CASSLAGSQYF. Written as DNA, the CDR3 is TGTGCCAGCAGCTTGGCCGGGAGTCAGTACTTC.

The V and J genes are TRBV11-2 and TRBJ1-1; D ambiguous. The CDR3 is 13 amino acids. The ends were cut back, 3 bases at V and 1 base at J, with 6 bases in the middle. In germline, CDR1 is SGHAT, CDR2 FQNNGV. CDR3 protein: CASSFWRNTEAFF. CDR3 bases: TGTGCCAGCAGCTTCTGGAGGAACACTGAAGCTTTCTTT.

The CDR3 sequence is CACMPDRVYSPLHF. The CDR3 region has the DNA TGTGCCTGTATGCCGGACAGGGTATATTCACCCCTCCACTTT. The chain joins TRBV6-6 to TRBJ1-6; 8 nucleotides match TRBD1. The CDR3 is made up of 14 amino acids. The germline CDR1 and CDR2 sequences are MNHNY and SVGAGI (reference sequence). V lost 11 bases, J lost 8 bases, and 11 bases stayed unmatched.